This entry lists 8 T cell receptor beta chains sequenced from one sample in a study of T cell changes during pregnancy in multiple sclerosis. Sequencing used immunoSEQ multiplex PCR; TCRdb keeps in-frame clones, though not all of them. The table has about 79,000 clones, 90% to 95% seen once. This sample comprised peripheral blood, obtained in the second trimester of pregnancy. These receptors all stem from a female donor in good health, enrolled as a control in a pregnancy study.

CDR3 region: CASSLANREGEAFF. In DNA form, the CDR3 reads TGTGCCAGCAGCTTAGCGAACAGGGAGGGCGAAGCTTTCTTT. The chain has TRBV7-9 and TRBJ1-1; a possible D gene is TRBD1 (6 bases). The CDR3 sequence is 14 residues long. V lost 0 bases and J lost 8, with 13 bases in between. The germline gives CDR1 SEHNR, CDR2 FQNEAQ (reference sequence).

The V and J genes are TRBV6-1 and TRBJ1-5; 7 bases fit TRBD1. Germline-derived CDR1 and CDR2 are MNHNS and SASEGT. With 6 bases clipped from V and 2 bases from J, the junction kept 4 bases outside the gene matches. The CDR3 has 14 amino acids. The CDR3 region has the DNA TGTGCCAGCAGCCTGGACAGGCGCAATCAGCCCCAGCATTTT. It is translated as CASSLDRRNQPQHF.

The V call is TRBV4-1, the J call TRBJ1-2; TRBD1 is a possible D gene (6 bases). The germline CDR1 and CDR2 sequences are MGHRA and YSYEKL. CDR3 size: 14 residues. V gave up 0 bases and J gave up 4 bases, with 9 bases separating them. The CDR3 DNA reads as TGCGCCAGCAGCCAAGAGGTGACAGGCTATGGCTACACCTTC. This translates into CASSQEVTGYGYTF.

This chain joins TRBV7-9 and TRBJ2-5; 7 nucleotides line up with TRBD1. CDR3 length: 15 amino acids. Germline assignment: CDR1 SEHNR and CDR2 FQNEAQ (reference sequence). V was pared by 3 bases and J by 6 bases, with 10 bases of the junction left unmatched. The CDR3 DNA is TGTGCCAGCAGCTTCGGACAGGTTCAGCAAAAGACCCAGTACTTC. Residues: CASSFGQVQQKTQYF.

The CDR3 region has the DNA TGTGCCAGCTCACCACTCCCCGGGGGGCTTAACACCGGGGAGCTGTTTTTT. Protein: CASSPLPGGLNTGELFF. V gene TRBV18 combines with J gene TRBJ2-2; tentative D call: TRBD2 (7 bases). V gave up 1 base and J gave up 2 bases, with 14 bases separating them. The CDR3 has 17 residues. Germline lookup yields CDR1 KGHSH and CDR2 LQKENI.

This chain uses TRBV27 with TRBJ1-2, with 7 bases matching TRBD1. CDR1 is MNHEY and CDR2 is SMNVEV in the germline V gene (reference sequence). The CDR3 spans 13 residues. V lost 3 bases, J lost 4 bases, and 2 bases stayed unmatched. Here the CDR3 DNA reads TGTGCCAGCAGTTTTCGACAGGGCTATGGCTACACCTTC. Encoded protein: CASSFRQGYGYTF.

The rearrangement joins TRBV12-5 to TRBJ2-1; TRBD2 aligns across 12 bases. Unmatched junction bases numbered 0, after V lost 0 bases and J lost 0 bases. Germline V CDR1 and CDR2: LGHNT, FRNRAP. The CDR3 extends over 17 amino acids. The CDR3 reads CASGLVLAGGSYNEQFF. Here the CDR3 DNA reads TGTGCTAGTGGTTTGGTACTAGCGGGAGGCTCCTACAATGAGCAGTTCTTC.

The V and J genes are TRBV30 and TRBJ1-1; unclear D gene. This CDR3 has 14 amino acids. V lost 0 bases and J lost 4, with 12 bases in between. Per the germline V gene, CDR1 is GTSNPN and CDR2 is SVGIG (reference sequence). CDR3 coding DNA: TGTGCCTGGAGTGTGGAGGGCAGAGGCACTGAAGCTTTCTTT. This gives the protein CAWSVEGRGTEAFF.